Each of the 13 T cell receptor beta chains below was sequenced from the same sample in a study of blood T cell repertoires in COVID-19. Measured with immunoSEQ multiplex PCR; TCRdb has only the in-frame clones, and not every one. Among 400,000 to 550,000 clones, around 88% were seen once, and the ten largest hold around 4.4%. Material: peripheral blood. The origin of the receptors is a young woman with acute or convalescent COVID-19.

Points on this clone: In the same sample, other DNA sequences code for this CDR3. The gene calls are TRBV3-1 (or the pseudogene TRBV3-2) and TRBJ1-2; TRBD1 matches 11 bases. Germline loops: CDR1 LGHDT, CDR2 YNNKEL (reference sequence). The V and J ends lost 4 bases and 4 bases, in that order; junction bases with no gene match: 2. The CDR3 runs to 14 residues. The CDR3 DNA is TGTGCCAGCAGCCTTGGGACAGGGGGCTATGGCTACACCTTC. This translates into CASSLGTGGYGYTF.

The rearrangement uses TRBV19 and TRBJ1-1; no firm D call. This CDR3 is built from 15 residues. Germline assignment: CDR1 LNHDA and CDR2 SQIVND (reference sequence). V lost 2 bases and J 3 bases, leaving 13 bases between the germline ends. This CDR3 is CASSISLARDTEAFF. DNA for the CDR3: TGTGCCAGTAGTATATCGCTCGCGAGGGACACTGAAGCTTTCTTT.

V gene TRBV13 combines with J gene TRBJ2-3, with TRBD2 identical over 11 bases. The germline CDR1 and CDR2 sequences are PRHDT and FYEKMQ (reference sequence). The V gene end was trimmed by 5 bases and the J gene end by 1 base; junction bases not matched to a gene: 11. The CDR3 is made up of 18 amino acids. The CDR3 DNA is TGTGCCAGCAGCCCCAGACTAGCGGGGCGTTCACGCACAGATACGCAGTATTTT. Amino acid sequence: CASSPRLAGRSRTDTQYF.

The rearrangement joins TRBV2 to TRBJ2-1; 15 nucleotides match TRBD2. Germline CDR1 and CDR2: SNHLY and FYNNEI. V shed 9 bases and J 6 bases; nucleotides not matched to a gene: 3. The length of the CDR3 is 14 residues. Written as DNA, the CDR3 is TGTGCCAGGGGACTAGCGGGGGGTCTCAATGAGCAGTTCTTC. Translation gives CARGLAGGLNEQFF.

V is TRBV6-1 and J is TRBJ2-1; D possibly corresponds to TRBD2 (5 bases). V was trimmed by 0 bases and J by 1 base, leaving 13 bases between them. CDR3 size: 17 residues. Germline V gene sequence: CDR1 MNHNS, CDR2 SASEGT. CDR3 loop: CASSEALASWSYNEQFF. The CDR3 DNA sequence: TGTGCCAGCAGTGAAGCGCTGGCTAGCTGGTCCTACAATGAGCAGTTCTTC.

This chain joins TRBV5-1 and TRBJ2-7; 9 bases match TRBD1. This CDR3 has 17 amino acids. After removal of 7 bases from V and 7 bases from J, the junction contained 21 bases not matched to a gene. Germline CDR1 reads SGHRS; CDR2 reads YFSETQ. The CDR3 loop is CASQAGGGGQGLREQYF. The DNA for the CDR3 is TGCGCCAGCCAGGCGGGCGGAGGCGGACAGGGGTTGAGGGAGCAGTACTTC.

Remarks on this clone: The junction departs from the called germline gene at one end, perhaps through a read error. This chain uses TRBV6-1 with TRBJ2-1; the D is unclear. CDR3 length equals 13 residues. The germline V gene encodes CDR1 MNHNS and CDR2 SASEGT. CDR3 region: CASSQAIYNEQFF. Here the CDR3 DNA reads TGTGCCAGCAGTCAAGCCATCTACAATGAGCAGTTCTTC.

This clone was seen more than once but under ten times. The chain employs TRBV15 and TRBJ1-2; possible D gene TRBD1, 6 bases. CDR1 and CDR2 (germline): LNHNV, YYDKDF (reference sequence). This CDR3 is built from 15 residues. Trimming cost V 0 bases and J 6 bases, with 14 bases left between them. The chain's CDR3 is CATSREGTGYDGYTF. The CDR3 DNA sequence: TGTGCCACCAGCAGAGAAGGAACAGGGTACGATGGCTACACCTTC.

This CDR3 is CASSTAGYEQYF. CDR3 sequence (DNA): TGCGCCAGCAGCACCGCCGGCTACGAGCAGTACTTC. This chain links TRBV5-1 with TRBJ2-7; D is unresolved. This CDR3 has 12 amino acids. The V gene lost 4 bases and the J gene lost 3 bases, with 8 bases spanning the gap. The germline V gene encodes CDR1 SGHRS and CDR2 YFSETQ. Drawing the rest from reference TRBV5-1 and TRBJ2-7, the complete variable domain is KAGVTQTPRYLIKTRGQQVTLSCSPISGHRSVSWYQQTPGQGLQFLFEYFSETQRNKGNFPGRFSGRQFSNSRSEMNVSTLELGDSALYLCASSTAGYEQYFGPGTRLTVT.

This chain connects TRBV5-6 to TRBJ2-1; 8 bases agree with TRBD2. From germline, CDR1 is SGHDT and CDR2 YYEEEE. The V segment lost 2 bases and the J segment 6 bases; nucleotides outside the gene matches: 1. This CDR3 comprises 13 residues. This CDR3 is CASSLTSGNEQFF. The CDR3 coding sequence is TGTGCCAGCAGCTTAACTAGCGGCAATGAGCAGTTCTTC.

The V call is TRBV29-1, the J call TRBJ1-1; the D gene is possibly TRBD1 (5 bases). The V gene lost 7 bases and the J gene lost 0 bases, with 12 bases spanning the gap. The CDR3 runs to 13 residues. Germline V gene sequence: CDR1 SQVTM, CDR2 ANQGSEA. The CDR3: CSAAQGLNTEAFF. For the CDR3, the DNA is TGCAGCGCCGCTCAGGGATTGAACACTGAAGCTTTCTTT.

The rearrangement uses TRBV5-1 and TRBJ2-5; TRBD1 matches at 7 bases. J gave up 5 bases and V 4 bases, and 14 bases lay outside the gene matches. The germline V gene encodes CDR1 SGHRS and CDR2 YFSETQ. The CDR3 is 16 residues long. Here the CDR3 reads CASSPLQGRDMETQYF. As DNA, the CDR3 is TGCGCCAGCAGCCCCCTACAGGGGCGAGACATGGAGACCCAGTACTTC. Filled out from reference TRBV5-1 and TRBJ2-5, the complete variable domain reads KAGVTQTPRYLIKTRGQQVTLSCSPISGHRSVSWYQQTPGQGLQFLFEYFSETQRNKGNFPGRFSGRQFSNSRSEMNVSTLELGDSALYLCASSPLQGRDMETQYFGPGTRLLVL.

V gene TRBV2 combines with J gene TRBJ2-3; TRBD2 agrees at 9 bases. This CDR3 spans 15 amino acids. The junction had 6 bases not matched to a gene; V was cut back by 4 bases and J by 4 bases. In germline, CDR1 is SNHLY, CDR2 FYNNEI. The CDR3 spells CASSVRAGGADTQYF. The CDR3 coding sequence is TGTGCCAGCAGTGTGCGAGCGGGGGGAGCAGATACGCAGTATTTT.